This TCR beta chain comes out of a study of CD8 T cells in ankylosing spondylitis. General study results and limits: Disease-linked clones were found to be CD8+ and relatively rare in peripheral blood. Previous work reported some of these motif variants in the synovial fluid and blood of reactive arthritis. As reported, disease-linked clones showed significant enrichment in matched ankylosing spondylitis synovial fluid.

This clonotype was picked up a small number of times. Its antigen is not identified. Using quantitative 5'-RACE with molecular barcodes, the authors made TCR beta libraries. TCRdb redid the calling of the 5' RACE reads with MiXCR, one entry per CDR3 protein. Of about 250,000 distinct CDR3 sequences in the sample, roughly 10% were seen once. The receptor's source is a male donor with ankylosing spondylitis or in good health (not recorded which). Input material: blood, either unsorted or a sorted T cell fraction (not recorded which).

CDR3 in amino acids: CSADWVNTEAFF. DNA for the CDR3: TGCAGCGCCGACTGGGTGAACACTGAAGCTTTCTTT. The chain recombines TRBV29-1 with TRBJ1-1; D call uncertain. Trimming took 7 bases from V and 0 from J, leaving 9 bases between them. Per germline, CDR1 SQVTM and CDR2 ANQGSEA. This CDR3 has 12 residues.